This record concerns one T cell receptor (beta chain) sequence. This sample was taken from a study of technical replicates of blood from several donors. Method: immunoSEQ multiplex PCR; TCRdb's copy keeps in-frame clones and lacks some. The data contain about 81,000 clones, 75% to 90% of them singletons. CDR1 is SGHVS and CDR2 is FQNEAQ in the germline V gene. J gave up 6 bases and V 3 bases, and 3 bases lay outside the gene matches. The CDR3 contains 15 residues. Source material: PBMCs. This TCR came from a human donor in good health. Some clones in this sample may be carry-over from other donors' samples. The chain links TRBV7-8 to TRBJ2-2, with 11 nucleotides matching TRBD2. The CDR3 nucleotides are TGTGCCAGCAGCTTGCTAGCGGGAGGCGCCGGGGAGCTGTTTTTT. Its protein product is CASSLLAGGAGELFF. The full variable domain, completed using reference TRBV7-8 and TRBJ2-2, is GAGVSQSPRYKVAKRGQDVALRCDPISGHVSLFWYQQALGQGPEFLTYFQNEAQLDKSGLPSDRFFAERPEGSVSTLKIQRTQQEDSAVYLCASSLLAGGAGELFFGEGSRLTVL.